This T cell receptor (beta chain) derives from a study of shared clonotypes between healthy human individuals. Notes on the study in general: The low donor count limited represented genetic and exposure-history diversity. In contrast to clonotypes shared by all four donors, non-shared clonotypes had lower generation probabilities. Estimated clonotype richness was generally higher in naive than memory subsets. With a handful of donors compared, about 5% of naive CD4 clonotypes were shared.

The data were produced by immunoSEQ multiplex PCR, yet TCRdb's version contains in-frame clones alone and is incomplete. This table holds roughly 170,000 clones, approximately 61% found once. This clone was seen a few times. Antigen: not known. CDR3 size: 16 residues. Trimming removed 2 bases at V and 3 bases at J, with 13 bases between. The germline V gene encodes CDR1 SGHVS and CDR2 FQNEAQ. The gene calls are TRBV7-8 and TRBJ2-2; D is ambiguous. Sequencing was performed on memory CD4+ T cells sorted from blood. As for subset: CD45RA-negative fraction. The receptor was isolated from a man aged 30 to 39 in good health. CDR3 sequence (DNA): TGTGCCAGCAGCTTAACCCATCCGGGTTACACCGGGGAGCTGTTTTTT. As protein: CASSLTHPGYTGELFF.